The rows below give T cell receptor beta chains drawn from one sample of a study of cytotoxic CD8 clonotypes in ibrutinib-treated CLL. The repertoire was sequenced with immunoSEQ multiplex PCR; TCRdb's copy has only in-frame clones and lacks some. The table shows about 140,000 clones, with around 90% occurring only once. The sequenced sample was PBMCs, obtained after 12 months of ibrutinib treatment. The receptors were sampled from a human donor with chronic lymphocytic leukemia. CDR3s include the opening cysteine and the closing phenylalanine or tryptophan. The D gene is left open where the match is weak. Size tells how often a clone was seen (once, few, many) or the class of an expanded clone, and some rows leave it out.

J gene	D gene	V gene	clone size	CDR3 DNA	CDR3 protein
TRBJ1-3	.	TRBV27	.	TGTGCCAGCAGACAGACGGGCTCTGGAAACACCATATATTTT	CASRQTGSGNTIYF
TRBJ1-1	TRBD1	TRBV28	.	TGTGCCAGCAGTCACTCGACAGGGGGGAACACTGAAGCTTTCTTT	CASSHSTGGNTEAFF
TRBJ2-3	.	TRBV6-6	.	TGTGCCAGCAGTTACCCGACAGGAGGCACAGATACGCAGTATTTT	CASSYPTGGTDTQYF
TRBJ2-7	.	TRBV30	.	TGTGCCTGGAGTGTGGGTCGGGTCACCCACTACGAGCAGTACTTC	CAWSVGRVTHYEQYF
TRBJ2-7	.	TRBV13	.	TGTGCCAGCAGCTTATCTACAAGGCGCTACGAGCAGTACTTC	CASSLSTRRYEQYF
TRBJ1-1	.	TRBV5-1	.	TGCGCCAGCAGCTTGGGCCCCGTAGCGAACACTGAAGCTTTCTTT	CASSLGPVANTEAFF
TRBJ1-2	TRBD1	TRBV10-2	.	TGCGCCAGCAGTGGGGACAGGGGGCGTTTCTATGGCTACACCTTC	CASSGDRGRFYGYTF
TRBJ2-5	.	TRBV11-2	.	TGTGCCAGCAGCTTAGTCGCAGGGCAACAAGAGACCCAGTACTTC	CASSLVAGQQETQYF
TRBJ2-2	.	TRBV6-6	.	TGTGCCAGCAAACAGGGAGAGGGCGGGGAGCTGTTTTTT	CASKQGEGGELFF
TRBJ2-7	.	TRBV10-3	.	TGTGCCATCAGTGAGTCGGTCGAGCAGTACTTC	CAISESVEQYF
TRBJ2-1	.	TRBV5-1	once	TGCGCCAGCAGCCCAGATGGGGACAATGAGCAGTTCTTC	CASSPDGDNEQFF
TRBJ2-3	.	TRBV4-1	.	TGCGCCAGCAGCCCCAAGGGATTCACAGATACGCAGTATTTT	CASSPKGFTDTQYF
TRBJ2-7	.	TRBV28	.	TGTGCCAGCAGAGTTACAGGAGAAATCTACGAGCAGTACTTC	CASRVTGEIYEQYF
TRBJ2-1	.	TRBV11-2	.	TGTGCCAGCAGCTCGCGAGGGGACATTTACAATGAGCAGTTCTTC	CASSSRGDIYNEQFF
TRBJ2-3	.	TRBV29-1	.	TGCAGCGTTGCCGAGGGGGATACGCAGTATTTT	CSVAEGDTQYF
TRBJ2-7	.	TRBV28	.	TGTGCCAGCAGAAAGACTGCCTTCTCCTACGAGCAGTACTTC	CASRKTAFSYEQYF
TRBJ2-5	.	TRBV21-1	.	TGTGCCAGCAGCAAAGGACAGGGGGTCAGAAAGACCCAGTACTTC	CASSKGQGVRKTQYF
TRBJ2-3	TRBD2	TRBV4-2	once	TGTGCCAGCAGCCAAGCACTAGCGGATACGCAGTATTTT	CASSQALADTQYF
TRBJ1-4	.	TRBV28	.	TGTGCCAGCAGTTTACGGGGCAGCTCGAATGAAAAACTGTTTTTT	CASSLRGSSNEKLFF
TRBJ1-4	.	TRBV16	.	TGTGCCAGCAGCCCAACAGGACAGCTTGAAAAACTGTTTTTT	CASSPTGQLEKLFF
TRBJ2-6	.	TRBV27	.	TGTGCCAGCAGTCTGGACAGCTCTGGGGCCAACGTCCTGACTTTC	CASSLDSSGANVLTF
TRBJ2-7	.	TRBV27	.	TGTGCCAACCAGGTTGGCGGGCCGTTCGAGCAGTACTTC	CANQVGGPFEQYF
TRBJ2-3	.	TRBV27	once	TGTGCCAGCACCCCGGGACTCTCCACAGATACGCAGTATTTT	CASTPGLSTDTQYF
TRBJ2-6	.	TRBV11-2	.	TGTGCCAGCAGACCGATACAGGGCTCCGGGGCCAACGTCCTGACTTTC	CASRPIQGSGANVLTF
TRBJ2-1	TRBD2	TRBV5-1	.	TGCGCCAGCAACCCCCCGGGACTAGCGGGAGGGCCGCGGGAGCAGTTCTTC	CASNPPGLAGGPREQFF
TRBJ2-3	.	TRBV7-2	.	TGTGCCAGCAGCTTAGGGACTACGACAGATACGCAGTATTTT	CASSLGTTTDTQYF
TRBJ2-1	.	TRBV7-8	.	TGTGCCAGCAGCTTAGCAGGGGCAAGGCTCTACAATGAGCAGTTCTTC	CASSLAGARLYNEQFF
TRBJ2-1	TRBD2	TRBV28	once	TGTGCCAGCGAGCGGGGATCCTCCTACAATGAGCAGTTCTTC	CASERGSSYNEQFF
TRBJ2-5	.	TRBV5-1	.	TGCGCCAGCAGCTGGGGGGTCGGGCAAGAGACCCAGTACTTC	CASSWGVGQETQYF
TRBJ1-2	.	TRBV6-5	.	TGTGCCAGCAAACCTACAGGGATCCTCTCTGGCTACACCTTC	CASKPTGILSGYTF
TRBJ2-3	TRBD2	TRBV7-2	.	TGTGCCAGCAGCAGAGCGGGAGTGAACACAGATACGCAGTATTTT	CASSRAGVNTDTQYF
TRBJ2-7	.	TRBV10-3	.	TGTGCCATCAGTGGGCATATGGACGAGCAGTACTTC	CAISGHMDEQYF
TRBJ2-1	TRBD2	TRBV30	.	TGTGCCTGGAGTGGCGGGGGGGATTTCAATGAGCAGTTCTTC	CAWSGGGDFNEQFF
TRBJ2-2	TRBD1	TRBV10-3	once	TGTGCCATCCCAGGGACAGAGAACACCGGGGAGCTGTTTTTT	CAIPGTENTGELFF
TRBJ2-2	TRBD2	TRBV11-3	.	TGTGCCAGCAGCTTAGAAGCGGGGGACACCGGGGAGCTGTTTTTT	CASSLEAGDTGELFF
TRBJ2-2	TRBD2	TRBV6-1	once	TGTGCCAGCAGTGTCGGACTAGCGGTGAACACCGGGGAGCTGTTTTTT	CASSVGLAVNTGELFF
TRBJ2-7	TRBD1	TRBV28	.	TGTGCCATCGATACAAGTGGGACAGGGGGCGAGCAGTACTTC	CAIDTSGTGGEQYF